The TCR beta chain described here comes from a study of early T cells in non-severe SARS-CoV-2 infection. MiXCR, run by TCRdb on the 5' RACE reads, gives a single entry per CDR3 protein. The repertoire holds 25,000 to 30,000 distinct CDR3 sequences, with more than 4% as singletons. In this sample, this clonotype turned up many times. CDR3 length: 16 residues. Germline V gene lookup returns CDR1 MNHEY and CDR2 SMNVEV (reference sequence). Losses at the gene ends were 6 bases for V and 7 bases for J; bases not matched to a gene: 7. Sample: whole blood. This chain joins TRBV27 and TRBJ2-1; TRBD2 matches 15 bases. This clonotype was obtained from an adult who was a healthcare worker with PCR-confirmed SARS-CoV-2 infection or an uninfected control (not recorded which). CDR3 DNA sequence: TGTGCCAGCAGAAATCGGGGACTAGCGGGAGGTAATGAGCAGTTCTTC. Translated: CASRNRGLAGGNEQFF.